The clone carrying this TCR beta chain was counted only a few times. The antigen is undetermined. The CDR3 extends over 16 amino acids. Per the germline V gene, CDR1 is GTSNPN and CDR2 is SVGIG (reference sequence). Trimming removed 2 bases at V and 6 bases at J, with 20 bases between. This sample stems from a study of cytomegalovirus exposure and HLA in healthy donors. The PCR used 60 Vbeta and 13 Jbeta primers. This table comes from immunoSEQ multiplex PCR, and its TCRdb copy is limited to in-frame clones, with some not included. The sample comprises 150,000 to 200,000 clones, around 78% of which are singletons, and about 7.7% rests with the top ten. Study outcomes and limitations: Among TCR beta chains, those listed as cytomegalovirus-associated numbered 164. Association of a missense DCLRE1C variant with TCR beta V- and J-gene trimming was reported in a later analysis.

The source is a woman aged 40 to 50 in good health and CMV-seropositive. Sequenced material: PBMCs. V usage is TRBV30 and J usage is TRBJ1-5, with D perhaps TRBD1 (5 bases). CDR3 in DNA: TGTGCCTGGAGTCATCCAGGTCCCAGGGAGGGTCAGCCCCAGCATTTT. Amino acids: CAWSHPGPREGQPQHF.